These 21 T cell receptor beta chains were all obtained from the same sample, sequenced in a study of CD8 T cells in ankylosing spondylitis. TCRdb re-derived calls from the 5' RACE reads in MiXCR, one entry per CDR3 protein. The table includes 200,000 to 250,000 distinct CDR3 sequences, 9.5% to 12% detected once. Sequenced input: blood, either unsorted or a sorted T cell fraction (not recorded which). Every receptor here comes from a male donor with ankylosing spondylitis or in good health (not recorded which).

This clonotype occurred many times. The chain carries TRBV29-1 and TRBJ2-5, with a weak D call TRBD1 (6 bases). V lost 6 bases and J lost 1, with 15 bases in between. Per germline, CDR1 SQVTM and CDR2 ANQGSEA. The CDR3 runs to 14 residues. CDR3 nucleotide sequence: TGCAGCGTCCTTCAGGGGATTTTCCAAGAGACCCAGTACTTC. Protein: CSVLQGIFQETQYF. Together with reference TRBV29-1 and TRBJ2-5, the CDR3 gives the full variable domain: SAVISQKPSRDICQRGTSLTIQCQVDSQVTMMFWYRQQPGQSLTLIATANQGSEATYESGFVIDKFPISRPNLTFSTLTVSNMSPEDSSIYLCSVLQGIFQETQYFGPGTRLLVL.

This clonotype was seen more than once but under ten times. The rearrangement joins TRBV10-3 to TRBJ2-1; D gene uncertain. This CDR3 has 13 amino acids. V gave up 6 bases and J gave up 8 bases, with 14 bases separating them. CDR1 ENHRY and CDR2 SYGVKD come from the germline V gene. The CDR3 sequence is CAIRKEGPDEQFF. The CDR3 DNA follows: TGTGCCATCAGGAAGGAAGGGCCCGATGAGCAGTTCTTC.

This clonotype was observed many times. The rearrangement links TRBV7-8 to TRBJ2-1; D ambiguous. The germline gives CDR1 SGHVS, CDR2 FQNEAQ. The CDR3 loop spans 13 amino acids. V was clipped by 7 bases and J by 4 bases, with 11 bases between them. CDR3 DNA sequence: TGTGCCAGCACCCCCAGCAGATACAATGAGCAGTTCTTC. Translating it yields CASTPSRYNEQFF. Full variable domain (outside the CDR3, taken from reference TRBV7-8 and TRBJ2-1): GAGVSQSPRYKVAKRGQDVALRCDPISGHVSLFWYQQALGQGPEFLTYFQNEAQLDKSGLPSDRFFAERPEGSVSTLKIQRTQQEDSAVYLCASTPSRYNEQFFGPGTRLTVL.

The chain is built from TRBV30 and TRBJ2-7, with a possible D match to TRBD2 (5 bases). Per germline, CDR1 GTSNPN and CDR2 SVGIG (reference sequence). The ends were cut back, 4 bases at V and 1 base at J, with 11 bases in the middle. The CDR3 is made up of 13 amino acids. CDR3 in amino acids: CAWTSSGSYEQYF. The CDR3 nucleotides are TGTGCCTGGACCTCGAGCGGTTCCTACGAGCAGTACTTC. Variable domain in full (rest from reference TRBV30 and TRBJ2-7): SQTIHQWPATLVQPVGSPLSLECTVEGTSNPNLYWYRQAAGRGLQLLFYSVGIGQISSEVPQNLSASRPQDRQFILSSKKLLLSDSGFYLCAWTSSGSYEQYFGPGTRLTVT.

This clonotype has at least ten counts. The CDR3: CASSPRFSSTDTQYF. CDR3 sequence (DNA): TGTGCCAGCAGCCCCAGGTTCTCTAGCACAGATACGCAGTATTTT. This chain uses TRBV6-1 with TRBJ2-3; D is undetermined. Trimming removed 6 bases from V and 0 bases from J, with 13 bases in between. Germline V CDR1 and CDR2: MNHNS, SASEGT. This CDR3 spans 15 amino acids.

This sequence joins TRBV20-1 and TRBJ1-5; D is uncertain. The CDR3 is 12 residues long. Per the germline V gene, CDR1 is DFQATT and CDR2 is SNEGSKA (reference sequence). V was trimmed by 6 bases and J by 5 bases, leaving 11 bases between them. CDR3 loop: CSAGQEYQPQHF. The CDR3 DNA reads TGCAGTGCAGGGCAGGAGTATCAGCCCCAGCATTTT.

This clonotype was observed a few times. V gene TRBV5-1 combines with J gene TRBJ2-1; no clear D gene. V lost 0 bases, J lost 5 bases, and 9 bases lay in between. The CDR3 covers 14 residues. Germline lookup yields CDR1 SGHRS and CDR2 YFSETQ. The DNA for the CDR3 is TGCGCCAGCAGCTTGGACGGCTTCAACAATGAGCAGTTCTTC. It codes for CASSLDGFNNEQFF.

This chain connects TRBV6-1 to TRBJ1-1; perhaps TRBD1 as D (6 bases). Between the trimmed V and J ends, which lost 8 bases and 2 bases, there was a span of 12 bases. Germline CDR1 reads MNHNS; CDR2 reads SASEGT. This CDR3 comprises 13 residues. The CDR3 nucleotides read TGTGCCAGCCCAGGACAGCTCAACACTGAAGCTTTCTTT. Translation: CASPGQLNTEAFF.

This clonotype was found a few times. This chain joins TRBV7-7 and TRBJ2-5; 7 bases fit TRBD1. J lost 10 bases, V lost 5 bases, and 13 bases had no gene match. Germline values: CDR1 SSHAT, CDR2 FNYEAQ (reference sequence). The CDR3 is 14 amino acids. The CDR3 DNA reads TGTGCCAGCAGCACAGGGGAAGGGGTTCGACTCCAGTACTTC. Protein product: CASSTGEGVRLQYF.

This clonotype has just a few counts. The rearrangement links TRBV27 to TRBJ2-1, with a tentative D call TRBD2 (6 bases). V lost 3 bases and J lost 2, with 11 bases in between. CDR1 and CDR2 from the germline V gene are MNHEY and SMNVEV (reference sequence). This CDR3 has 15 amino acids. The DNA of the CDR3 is TGTGCCAGCAGTTTCAGGGCGGGGACCTACAATGAGCAGTTCTTC. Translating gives CASSFRAGTYNEQFF.

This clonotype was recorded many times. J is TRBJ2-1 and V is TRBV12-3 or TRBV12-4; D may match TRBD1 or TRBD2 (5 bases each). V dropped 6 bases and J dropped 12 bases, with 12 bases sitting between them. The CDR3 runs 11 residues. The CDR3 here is CASSPGTGQFF. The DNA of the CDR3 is TGTGCCAGCAGCCCCGGGACCGGGCAGTTCTTC.

This CDR3 reads CASSLRDNSPNTGELFF. CDR3 bases: TGCGCCAGCAGCCTCCGGGACAATTCCCCGAACACCGGGGAGCTGTTTTTT. The chain carries TRBV5-1 and TRBJ2-2; D may be TRBD1 (6 bases). V was pared by 4 bases and J by 0 bases, with 16 bases between. The CDR3 has 17 residues. Germline-derived CDR1 and CDR2 are SGHRS and YFSETQ.

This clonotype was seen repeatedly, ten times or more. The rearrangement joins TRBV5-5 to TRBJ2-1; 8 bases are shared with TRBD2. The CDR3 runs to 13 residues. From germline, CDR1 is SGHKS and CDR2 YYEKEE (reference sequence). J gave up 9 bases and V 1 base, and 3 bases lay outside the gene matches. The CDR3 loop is CASSLSGSVEQFF. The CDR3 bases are TGTGCCAGCAGCTTGAGCGGGAGCGTTGAGCAGTTCTTC.

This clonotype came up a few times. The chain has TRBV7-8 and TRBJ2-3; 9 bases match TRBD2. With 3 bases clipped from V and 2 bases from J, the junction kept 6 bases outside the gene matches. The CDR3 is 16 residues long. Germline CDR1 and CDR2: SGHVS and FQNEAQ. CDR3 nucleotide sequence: TGTGCCAGCAGCTTTGTGCTAGCGGGGACCACAGATACGCAGTATTTT. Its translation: CASSFVLAGTTDTQYF. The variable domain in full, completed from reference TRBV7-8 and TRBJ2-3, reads GAGVSQSPRYKVAKRGQDVALRCDPISGHVSLFWYQQALGQGPEFLTYFQNEAQLDKSGLPSDRFFAERPEGSVSTLKIQRTQQEDSAVYLCASSFVLAGTTDTQYFGPGTRLTVL.

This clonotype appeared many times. In nucleotides, the CDR3 is TGTGCCAGCAGGCCCATAGCGAGTACCGGGGAGCTGTTTTTT. Encoded protein: CASRPIASTGELFF. The chain recombines TRBV2 with TRBJ2-2; D perhaps matches TRBD2 (5 bases). The V and J ends lost 6 bases and 5 bases respectively, with 13 bases between them. This CDR3 region has 14 residues. Germline assignment: CDR1 SNHLY and CDR2 FYNNEI.

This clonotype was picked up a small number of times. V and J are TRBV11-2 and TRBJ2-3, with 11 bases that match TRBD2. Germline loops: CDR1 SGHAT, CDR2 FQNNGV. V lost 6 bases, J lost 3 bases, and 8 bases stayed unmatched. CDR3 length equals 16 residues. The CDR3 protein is CASSYSGRAKTDTQYF. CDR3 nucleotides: TGTGCCAGCAGTTATAGCGGGAGGGCCAAGACAGATACGCAGTATTTT.

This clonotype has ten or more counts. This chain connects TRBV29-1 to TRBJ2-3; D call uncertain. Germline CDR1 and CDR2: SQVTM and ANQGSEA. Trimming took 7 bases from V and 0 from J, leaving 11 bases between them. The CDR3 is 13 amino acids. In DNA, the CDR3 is TGCAGCGCTCAGGTTTGGAGCACAGATACGCAGTATTTT. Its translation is CSAQVWSTDTQYF.

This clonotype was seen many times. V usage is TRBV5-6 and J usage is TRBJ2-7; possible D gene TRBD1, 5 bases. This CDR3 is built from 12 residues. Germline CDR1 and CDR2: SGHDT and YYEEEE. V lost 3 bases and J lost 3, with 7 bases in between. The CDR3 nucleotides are TGTGCCAGCAGCTACCAGGGCTACGAGCAGTACTTC. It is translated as CASSYQGYEQYF.

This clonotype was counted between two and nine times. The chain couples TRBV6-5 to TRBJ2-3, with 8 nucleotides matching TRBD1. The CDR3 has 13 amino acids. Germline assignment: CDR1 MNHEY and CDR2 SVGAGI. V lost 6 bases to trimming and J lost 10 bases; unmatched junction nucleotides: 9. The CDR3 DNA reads TGTGCCAGCAGATTAACAGGGGGTATATCGCAGTATTTT. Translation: CASRLTGGISQYF.

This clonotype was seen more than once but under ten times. CDR3 nucleotides: TGCGCCAGCAGCATGACAGGGGCCTACGAGCAGTACTTC. This encodes CASSMTGAYEQYF. V usage is TRBV5-1 and J usage is TRBJ2-7; the match to TRBD1 covers 8 bases. Looked up from germline, CDR1 is SGHRS and CDR2 is YFSETQ. J gave up 2 bases and V 4 bases, and 2 bases lay outside the gene matches. The CDR3 sequence is 13 residues long. The complete variable domain, with remaining parts taken from reference TRBV5-1 and TRBJ2-7, reads KAGVTQTPRYLIKTRGQQVTLSCSPISGHRSVSWYQQTPGQGLQFLFEYFSETQRNKGNFPGRFSGRQFSNSRSEMNVSTLELGDSALYLCASSMTGAYEQYFGPGTRLTVT.

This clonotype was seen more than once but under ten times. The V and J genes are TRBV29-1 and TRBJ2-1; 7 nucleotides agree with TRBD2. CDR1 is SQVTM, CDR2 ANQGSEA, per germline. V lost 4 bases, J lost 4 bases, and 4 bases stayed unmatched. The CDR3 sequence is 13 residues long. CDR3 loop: CSVGLAVYNEQFF. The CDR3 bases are TGCAGCGTTGGTCTAGCGGTTTACAATGAGCAGTTCTTC.